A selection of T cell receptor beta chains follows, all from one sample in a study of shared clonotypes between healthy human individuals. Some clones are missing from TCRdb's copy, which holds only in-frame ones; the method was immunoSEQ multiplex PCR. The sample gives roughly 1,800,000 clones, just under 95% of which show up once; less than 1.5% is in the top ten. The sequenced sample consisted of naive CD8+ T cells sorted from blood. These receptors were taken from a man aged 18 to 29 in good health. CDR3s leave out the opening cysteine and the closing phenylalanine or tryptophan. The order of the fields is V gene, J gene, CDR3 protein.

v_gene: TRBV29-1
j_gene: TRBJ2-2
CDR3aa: SVQGGRTGELF

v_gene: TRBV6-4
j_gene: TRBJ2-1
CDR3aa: ASSDERGGEDEQF

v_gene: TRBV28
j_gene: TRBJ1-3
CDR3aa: ASSFRAGEYVSGNTIY

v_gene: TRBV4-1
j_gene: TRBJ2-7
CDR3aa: ASSQEPHGSYEQY

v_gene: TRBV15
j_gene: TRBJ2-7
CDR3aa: ATSRDASYGTYEQY

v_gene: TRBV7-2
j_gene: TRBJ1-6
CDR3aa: ASSLADGSGSPLH

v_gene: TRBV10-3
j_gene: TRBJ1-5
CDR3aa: AISEVGGGVQPQH

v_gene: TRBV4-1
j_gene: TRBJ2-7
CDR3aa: ASSQHPSGSTYEQY

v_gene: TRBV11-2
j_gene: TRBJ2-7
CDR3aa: ASSLNRAYEQY

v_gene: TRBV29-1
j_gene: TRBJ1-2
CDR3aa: SVGGSGSYGYT

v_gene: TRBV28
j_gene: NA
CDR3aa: ASSPPGEASYEQY

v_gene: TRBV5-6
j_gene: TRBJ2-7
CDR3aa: ASSLVGGDYEQY

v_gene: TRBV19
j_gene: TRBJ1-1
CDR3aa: ASSDQYTEAF

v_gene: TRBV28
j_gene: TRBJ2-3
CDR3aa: ASSFTAGLGTDTQY

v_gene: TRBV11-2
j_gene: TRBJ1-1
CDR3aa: ASSRWRATEAF

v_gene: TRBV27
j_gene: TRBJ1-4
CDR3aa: ASSSSFFQRQGRDEKLF

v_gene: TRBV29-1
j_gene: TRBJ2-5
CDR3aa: SVEPAQETQY

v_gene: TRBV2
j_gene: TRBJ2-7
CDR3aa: ASSVYVGESDEQY

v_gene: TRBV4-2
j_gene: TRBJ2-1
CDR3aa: ASSQWGGYNEQF

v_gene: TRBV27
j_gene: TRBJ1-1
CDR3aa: ASSLEGGTEAF

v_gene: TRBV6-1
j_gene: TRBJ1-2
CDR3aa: ASSEWGMGQGFGYT

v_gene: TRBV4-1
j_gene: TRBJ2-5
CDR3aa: ASSQEDRTMVQETQY

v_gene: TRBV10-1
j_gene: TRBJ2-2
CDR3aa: ATQAGGSNTGELF

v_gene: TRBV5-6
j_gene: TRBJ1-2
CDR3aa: ASRERDRADFNYGYT

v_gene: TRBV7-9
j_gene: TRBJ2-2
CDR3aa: ASSYRGLGELF

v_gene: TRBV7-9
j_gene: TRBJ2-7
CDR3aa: ASSLAGAETGPYYEQY

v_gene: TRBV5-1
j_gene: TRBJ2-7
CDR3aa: ASSFWQGDSYEQY

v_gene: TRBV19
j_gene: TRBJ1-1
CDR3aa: ASSIKGSPAEAF

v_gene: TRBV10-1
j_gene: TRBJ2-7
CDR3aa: ASSDSSRIYEQY

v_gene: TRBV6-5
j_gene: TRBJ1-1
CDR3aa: ASWGLEGLNTEAF

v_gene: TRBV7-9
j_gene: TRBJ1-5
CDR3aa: ASSDGGQDNQPQH

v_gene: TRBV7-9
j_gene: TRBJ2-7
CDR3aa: ASSPRDRIYEQY

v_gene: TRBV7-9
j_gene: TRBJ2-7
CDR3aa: ASTSAGAGYEQY

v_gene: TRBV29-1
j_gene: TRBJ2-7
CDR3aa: SVEQGGEATYEQY

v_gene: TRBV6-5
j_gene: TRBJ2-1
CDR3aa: ASSYSVRGRYNEQF

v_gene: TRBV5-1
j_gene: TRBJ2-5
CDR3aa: ASSSDETQY

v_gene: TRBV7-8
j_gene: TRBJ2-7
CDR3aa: ASSLLTSATREQY

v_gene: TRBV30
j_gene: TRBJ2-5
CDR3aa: AWSGLGTPGLAGGGEGETQY

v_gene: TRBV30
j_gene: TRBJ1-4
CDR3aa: AWSQIRGLGEKLF

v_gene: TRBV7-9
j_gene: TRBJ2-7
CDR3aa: ASSSDRNTYEQY

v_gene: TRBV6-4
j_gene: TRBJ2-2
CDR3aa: ASSPGHNTGELF

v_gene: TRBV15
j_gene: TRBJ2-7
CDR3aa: ATSREAAGGTEEQY

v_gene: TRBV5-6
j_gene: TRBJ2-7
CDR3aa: ASSLRGVEQY

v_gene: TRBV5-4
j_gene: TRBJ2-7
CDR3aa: ASSFQGGNEQY

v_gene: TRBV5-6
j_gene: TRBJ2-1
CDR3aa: ASSLGLAGINEQF

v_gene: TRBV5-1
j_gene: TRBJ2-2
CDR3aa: ASSIQLAGAMGRELF

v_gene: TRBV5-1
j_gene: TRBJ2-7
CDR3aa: ASSGDTAYEQY

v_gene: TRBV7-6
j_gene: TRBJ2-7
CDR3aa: ASSLRESYEQY

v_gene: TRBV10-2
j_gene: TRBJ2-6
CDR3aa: ASSDPGAGANVLT

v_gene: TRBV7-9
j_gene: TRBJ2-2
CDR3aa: ASSSTFSAAGVGELF

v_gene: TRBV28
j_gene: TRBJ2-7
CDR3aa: ASSRTSGGVYEQY